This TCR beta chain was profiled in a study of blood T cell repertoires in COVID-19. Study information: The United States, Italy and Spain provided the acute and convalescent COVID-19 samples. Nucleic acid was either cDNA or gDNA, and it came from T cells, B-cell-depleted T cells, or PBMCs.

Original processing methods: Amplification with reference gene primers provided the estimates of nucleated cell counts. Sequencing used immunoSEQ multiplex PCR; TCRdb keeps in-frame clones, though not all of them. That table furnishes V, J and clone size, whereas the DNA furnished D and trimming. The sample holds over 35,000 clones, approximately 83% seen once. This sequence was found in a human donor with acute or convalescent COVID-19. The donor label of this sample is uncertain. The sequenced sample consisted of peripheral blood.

The CDR3 sequence is CASLNGGAGFYEQYF. Here the CDR3 DNA reads TGCGCCAGCCTTAACGGGGGGGCAGGTTTCTACGAGCAGTACTTC. The chain joins TRBV10-2 to TRBJ2-7; TRBD2 matches at 8 bases. From germline, CDR1 is WSHSY and CDR2 SAAADI. The CDR3 is made up of 15 amino acids. The junction had 12 bases not matched to a gene; V was cut back by 8 bases and J by 3 bases.